This TCR beta chain is from a study of early T cells in non-severe SARS-CoV-2 infection. For the study at large: Bulk RNA isolated from unsorted whole blood underwent sequencing; chains were not paired.

This clonotype showed up just a few times. There are 14 residues in the CDR3. The V gene's germline CDR1 is KGHDR and CDR2 SFDVKD. V shed 4 bases, J shed 2 bases, and the junction held 3 bases outside the gene matches. Individual cDNA molecules each received unique molecular identifiers attached to them. TCRdb re-called the 5' RACE reads through MiXCR, storing one row per CDR3 protein. Of about 90,000 distinct CDR3 sequences listed, approximately 14% were seen once; the top ten hold roughly 6.4%. This chain uses TRBV24-1 with TRBJ2-5; 7 bases line up with TRBD1. Sequencing was done on a sample of whole blood. The sequence was obtained from an adult who was a healthcare worker with PCR-confirmed SARS-CoV-2 infection or an uninfected control (not recorded which). The CDR3 DNA sequence: TGTGCCACCAGTGAATGGGGACAGCAAGAGACCCAGTACTTC. It translates to CATSEWGQQETQYF.